One and the same sample provided the 20 T cell receptor beta chains below, sequenced in a study of blood T cell repertoires in COVID-19. Method: immunoSEQ multiplex PCR; TCRdb's copy keeps in-frame clones and lacks some. Of under 200,000 clones listed, around four fifths are singletons. The sequencing sample was made of PBMCs or T cells enriched from blood (not recorded which). The source of these receptors is a woman in her 50s who had recovered from COVID-19.

The chain is built from TRBV11-3 and TRBJ1-1; 9 nucleotides align to TRBD1. The germline gives CDR1 SGHNT, CDR2 YENEEA. The CDR3 totals 19 residues. V lost 9 bases to trimming and J lost 0 bases; unmatched junction nucleotides: 20. CDR3 in amino acids: CAREWGQGPHNTMNTEAFF. The DNA for the CDR3 is TGTGCCAGAGAATGGGGACAGGGCCCTCACAACACCATGAACACTGAAGCTTTCTTT. Based on the CDR3 plus reference TRBV11-3 and TRBJ1-1, the full variable domain is EAGVVQSPRYKIIEKKQPVAFWCNPISGHNTLYWYLQNLGQGPELLIRYENEEAVDDSQLPKDRFSAERLKGVDSTLKIQPAELGDSAVYLCAREWGQGPHNTMNTEAFFGQGTRLTVV.

This clone was counted between two and nine times. The chain is built from TRBV7-2 and TRBJ1-2; D call uncertain. CDR1 is SGHTA, CDR2 FQGNSA, per germline. CDR3 size: 15 residues. Trimming removed 1 base at V and 4 bases at J, with 13 bases between. This chain's CDR3 is CASSLEGWGGYGYTF. The CDR3 DNA sequence: TGTGCCAGCAGCTTAGAGGGATGGGGAGGCTATGGCTACACCTTC.

This chain uses TRBV11-2 with TRBJ1-5; no firm D call. The CDR3 consists of 13 residues. The germline V and J ends were trimmed by 3 bases and 1 base, with 4 bases remaining between them. The germline CDR1 and CDR2 sequences are SGHAT and FQNNGV. The CDR3 bases are TGTGCCAGCAGCTTCCAGAGCAATCAGCCCCAGCATTTT. Protein: CASSFQSNQPQHF.

This clone was detected once. J is TRBJ1-2 and V is TRBV28; a possible D gene is TRBD1 (6 bases). Looked up from germline, CDR1 is MDHEN and CDR2 is SYDVKM. The ends were cut back, 4 bases at V and 3 bases at J, with 12 bases in the middle. The CDR3 runs to 14 residues. The CDR3 region is CASSYGQGYYGYTF. CDR3 bases: TGTGCCAGCAGTTATGGGCAGGGGTACTATGGCTACACCTTC.

This clone showed up just a few times. The chain employs TRBV5-4 and TRBJ1-1, with D possibly TRBD1 on 5 matching bases. The length of the CDR3 is 17 residues. Trimming took off 4 bases at V and 0 bases at J, with 19 bases between the two ends. Germline CDR1 SGHNT, CDR2 YYREEE (reference sequence). CDR3 in amino acids: CASSPRERQGMNTEAFF. CDR3 coding DNA: TGTGCCAGCAGCCCCCGTGAACGGCAGGGAATGAACACTGAAGCTTTCTTT. Filled out from reference TRBV5-4 and TRBJ1-1, the complete variable domain reads ETGVTQSPTHLIKTRGQQVTLRCSSQSGHNTVSWYQQALGQGPQFIFQYYREEENGRGNFPPRFSGLQFPNYSSELNVNALELDDSALYLCASSPRERQGMNTEAFFGQGTRLTVV.

The V and J genes are TRBV28 and TRBJ1-2, with a tentative D call TRBD1 (5 bases). Trimming shortened V by 6 bases and J by 7 bases, and 15 bases separated the two germline ends. This CDR3 contains 13 residues. CDR1 MDHEN and CDR2 SYDVKM come from the germline V gene. The CDR3 DNA reads as TGTGCCAGCAGGCACCAGGGTGTGAGTGGCTACACCTTC. Encoded protein: CASRHQGVSGYTF.

The chain uses TRBV7-9 and TRBJ1-5; D not certain. The CDR3 loop spans 15 amino acids. V dropped 4 bases and J dropped 5 bases, with 15 bases sitting between them. Per the germline V gene, CDR1 is SEHNR and CDR2 is FQNEAQ (reference sequence). CDR3 region: CASSSDNSTDQPQHF. Written as DNA, the CDR3 is TGTGCCAGCAGCTCGGATAACAGCACGGATCAGCCCCAGCATTTT.

The V call is TRBV19, the J call TRBJ1-1; tentative D call: TRBD1 (5 bases). The germline V gene has CDR1 LNHDA and CDR2 SQIVND (reference sequence). The CDR3 extends over 11 amino acids. The germline V and J ends were trimmed by 7 bases and 12 bases, with 15 bases remaining between them. Written as DNA, the CDR3 is TGTGCCAGTACCCTCGGCAGGGCATCTTTCTTT. Translating it yields CASTLGRASFF.

This clone appeared a single time. The chain couples TRBV18 to TRBJ2-4, with 9 bases aligning to TRBD1. The germline gives CDR1 KGHSH, CDR2 LQKENI. V trimming: 3 bases; J trimming: 1 base; junction bases outside the gene matches: 10. The CDR3 has 18 residues. In DNA form, the CDR3 reads TGTGCCAGCTCACCGCCGAACAGGGGGCAGGCGGCCAAAAACATTCAGTACTTC. Amino acid sequence: CASSPPNRGQAAKNIQYF.

The chain has TRBV9 and TRBJ2-3, with 8 bases lining up with TRBD2. Trimming removed 3 bases from V and 5 bases from J; junction bases left unmatched: 5. Germline V gives CDR1 SGDLS, CDR2 YYNGEE. This CDR3 is built from 14 residues. CDR3 nucleotides: TGTGCCAGCAGCGCAGCGGGAGTGGGAGATACGCAGTATTTT. Translating it yields CASSAAGVGDTQYF.

The chain joins TRBV19 to TRBJ1-1, with D perhaps matching TRBD1 (5 bases). CDR1 LNHDA and CDR2 SQIVND come from the germline V gene (reference sequence). With 9 bases removed from V and 7 bases from J, the gap between germline ends came to 18 bases. The CDR3 spans 13 residues. CDR3 region: CASSRGRAFEAFF. The CDR3 coding sequence is TGTGCCAGCAGCCGAGGCAGGGCCTTTGAAGCTTTCTTT.

The rearrangement uses TRBV6-4 and TRBJ1-1; 9 bases align to TRBD1. The V gene's germline CDR1 is MRHNA and CDR2 SNTAGT. V was clipped by 6 bases and J by 0 bases; unmatched bases: 8. CDR3 length equals 16 residues. CDR3 region: CASRPWTGAMNTEAFF. CDR3 sequence (DNA): TGTGCCAGCAGACCCTGGACAGGGGCCATGAACACTGAAGCTTTCTTT.

This clone is a singleton in its sample. This rearrangement joins TRBV10-3 to TRBJ2-6, with no clear D. The V gene lost 4 bases and the J gene lost 4 bases, with 8 bases spanning the gap. From germline, CDR1 is ENHRY and CDR2 SYGVKD. This CDR3 has 14 amino acids. The CDR3 DNA is TGTGCCATCAGTGCGGTGAGCGGGGCCAACGTCCTGACTTTC. This translates into CAISAVSGANVLTF.

The chain carries TRBV28 and TRBJ1-2; the match to TRBD1 covers 9 bases. CDR1 and CDR2 from the germline V gene are MDHEN and SYDVKM. This CDR3 comprises 14 residues. Trimming took 5 bases from V and 8 from J; bases not matched to a gene: 9. CDR3 residues: CASSPPSGQGGYTF. The CDR3 DNA reads as TGTGCCAGCAGTCCACCATCCGGACAGGGGGGCTACACCTTC.

This clone showed up just a few times. V and J are TRBV5-6 and TRBJ2-5, with 9 nucleotides matching TRBD2. CDR1 is SGHDT and CDR2 is YYEEEE in the germline V gene. The CDR3 contains 14 residues. V lost 1 base and J lost 7; bases outside the gene matches: 5. This CDR3 is CASSLTGGRGTQYF. The DNA for the CDR3 is TGTGCCAGCAGCTTGACCGGCGGGAGGGGGACCCAGTACTTC. The full variable domain, completed using reference TRBV5-6 and TRBJ2-5, is DAGVTQSPTHLIKTRGQQVTLRCSPKSGHDTVSWYQQALGQGPQFIFQYYEEEERQRGNFPDRFSGHQFPNYSSELNVNALLLGDSALYLCASSLTGGRGTQYFGPGTRLLVL.

The chain couples TRBV10-3 to TRBJ2-7; TRBD2 matches at 8 bases. With 6 bases clipped from V and 3 bases from J, the junction kept 4 bases outside the gene matches. The CDR3 totals 13 residues. From germline, CDR1 is ENHRY and CDR2 SYGVKD. The CDR3 protein is CAIRLADIYEQYF. The CDR3 DNA sequence: TGTGCCATCAGACTAGCGGATATCTACGAGCAGTACTTC.

The V and J genes are TRBV7-9 and TRBJ1-1; TRBD1 matches at 8 bases. This CDR3 has 14 amino acids. Germline CDR1 and CDR2: SEHNR and FQNEAQ (reference sequence). V gave up 5 bases and J gave up 4 bases; unmatched junction bases: 6. CDR3 sequence reads: CASSRTGSATEAFF. The CDR3 coding sequence is TGTGCCAGCAGCCGGACAGGGTCGGCCACTGAAGCTTTCTTT.

This chain joins TRBV7-8 and TRBJ1-1; D not certain. The CDR3 contains 19 residues. Trimming took 1 base from V and 0 from J, leaving 21 bases between them. The germline V gene has CDR1 SGHVS and CDR2 FQNEAQ. This chain's CDR3 is CASSLVVPGIVGMNTEAFF. The CDR3, as DNA: TGTGCCAGCAGCTTAGTGGTCCCGGGTATTGTCGGGATGAACACTGAAGCTTTCTTT.

The chain has TRBV7-2 and TRBJ2-1; D might be TRBD2 (6 bases). V lost 5 bases and J lost 6, with 23 bases in between. This CDR3 contains 17 residues. Germline CDR1 SGHTA, CDR2 FQGNSA. CDR3 region: CASSLRGGTGGRNEQFF. The CDR3 nucleotides read TGTGCCAGCAGCCTCCGCGGAGGGACCGGTGGTCGCAATGAGCAGTTCTTC.

This sequence joins TRBV19 and TRBJ1-1; the match to TRBD1 covers 7 bases. The CDR3 loop spans 13 amino acids. Germline V CDR1 and CDR2: LNHDA, SQIVND (reference sequence). The V and J ends lost 6 bases and 2 bases, in that order; junction bases with no gene match: 3. The DNA for the CDR3 is TGTGCCAGTAGGGACAGGTATAACACTGAAGCTTTCTTT. Translation: CASRDRYNTEAFF.